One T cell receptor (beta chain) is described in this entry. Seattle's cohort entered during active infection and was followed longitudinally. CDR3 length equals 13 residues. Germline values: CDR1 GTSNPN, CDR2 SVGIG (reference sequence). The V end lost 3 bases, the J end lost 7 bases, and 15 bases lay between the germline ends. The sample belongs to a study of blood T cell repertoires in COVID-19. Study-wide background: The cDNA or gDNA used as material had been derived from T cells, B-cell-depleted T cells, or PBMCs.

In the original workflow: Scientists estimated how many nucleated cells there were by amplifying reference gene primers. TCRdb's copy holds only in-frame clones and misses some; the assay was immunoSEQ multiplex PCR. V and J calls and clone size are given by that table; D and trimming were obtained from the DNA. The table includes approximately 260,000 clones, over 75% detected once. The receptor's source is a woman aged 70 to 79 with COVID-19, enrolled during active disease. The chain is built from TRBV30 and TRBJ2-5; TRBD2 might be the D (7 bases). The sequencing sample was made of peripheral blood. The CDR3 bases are TGTGCCTGGAGCCTAGGGGGGGTCGGGACCCAGTACTTC. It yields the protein CAWSLGGVGTQYF.